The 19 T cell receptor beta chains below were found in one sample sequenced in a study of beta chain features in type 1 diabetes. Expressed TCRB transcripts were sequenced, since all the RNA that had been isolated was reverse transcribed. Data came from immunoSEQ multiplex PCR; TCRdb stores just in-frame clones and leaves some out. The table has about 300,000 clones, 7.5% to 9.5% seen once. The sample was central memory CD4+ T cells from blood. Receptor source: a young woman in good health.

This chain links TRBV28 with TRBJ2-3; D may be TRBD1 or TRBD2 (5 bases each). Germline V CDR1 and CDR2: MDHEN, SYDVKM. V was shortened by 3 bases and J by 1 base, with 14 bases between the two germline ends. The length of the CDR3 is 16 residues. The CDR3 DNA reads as TGTGCCAGCAGTTTCCGGGACCCCACCGGCACAGATACGCAGTATTTT. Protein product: CASSFRDPTGTDTQYF.

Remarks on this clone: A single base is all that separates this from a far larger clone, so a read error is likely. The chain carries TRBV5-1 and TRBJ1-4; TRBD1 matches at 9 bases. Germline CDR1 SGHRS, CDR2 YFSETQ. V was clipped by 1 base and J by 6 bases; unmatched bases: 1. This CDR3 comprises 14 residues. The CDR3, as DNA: TGCGCCAGCAGCTTGTGGGACAGGGATGAAAAACTGTTTTTT. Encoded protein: CASSLWDRDEKLFF.

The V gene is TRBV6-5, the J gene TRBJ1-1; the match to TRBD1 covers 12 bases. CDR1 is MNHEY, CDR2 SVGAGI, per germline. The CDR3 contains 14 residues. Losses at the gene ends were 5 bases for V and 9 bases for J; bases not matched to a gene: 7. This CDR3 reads CASSPGDRGQKAFF. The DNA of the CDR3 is TGTGCCAGCAGTCCCGGGGACAGGGGGCAAAAAGCTTTCTTT.

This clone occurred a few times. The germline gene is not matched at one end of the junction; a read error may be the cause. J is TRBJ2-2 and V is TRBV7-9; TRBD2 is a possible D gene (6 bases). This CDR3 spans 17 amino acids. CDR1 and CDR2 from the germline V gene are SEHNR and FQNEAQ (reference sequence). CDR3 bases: TGCGCCAGCAGCCAAGATTGGCGACTAGAGAACACCGGGGAGCTGTTTTTT. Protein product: CASSQDWRLENTGELFF.

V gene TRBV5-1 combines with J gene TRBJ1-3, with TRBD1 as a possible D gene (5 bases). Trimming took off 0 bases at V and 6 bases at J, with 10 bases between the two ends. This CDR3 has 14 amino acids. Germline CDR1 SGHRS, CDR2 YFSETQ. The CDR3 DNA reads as TGCGCCAGCAGCTTGGATCCAGGGCTAAACACCATATATTTT. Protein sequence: CASSLDPGLNTIYF.

CDR3 in amino acids: CASSPSGTGVRNTIYF. The CDR3 nucleotides read TGTGCCAGCAGCCCCTCCGGGACAGGGGTTCGAAACACCATATATTTT. The V and J genes are TRBV11-2 and TRBJ1-3; 10 bases line up with TRBD1. CDR1 and CDR2 (germline): SGHAT, FQNNGV. Trimming cost V 5 bases and J 5 bases; bases outside gene matches: 9. The CDR3 is 16 residues long. The whole variable domain, remainder taken from reference TRBV11-2 and TRBJ1-3, is EAGVAQSPRYKIIEKRQSVAFWCNPISGHATLYWYQQILGQGPKLLIQFQNNGVVDDSQLPKDRFSAERLKGVDSTLKIQPAKLEDSAVYLCASSPSGTGVRNTIYFGEGSWLTVV.

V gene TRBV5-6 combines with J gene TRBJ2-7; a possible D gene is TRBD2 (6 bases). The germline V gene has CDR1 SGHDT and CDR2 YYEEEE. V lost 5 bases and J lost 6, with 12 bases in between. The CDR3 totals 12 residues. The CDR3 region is CASRTSQGEQYV. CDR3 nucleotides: TGTGCCAGCAGAACTAGCCAGGGCGAGCAGTACGTC.

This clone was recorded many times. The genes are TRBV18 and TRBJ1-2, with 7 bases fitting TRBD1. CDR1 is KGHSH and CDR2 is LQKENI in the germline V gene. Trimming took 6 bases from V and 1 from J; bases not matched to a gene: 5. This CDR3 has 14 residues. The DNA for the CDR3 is TGTGCCAGCTCCTTGGGACAGCGTAACTATGGCTACACCTTC. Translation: CASSLGQRNYGYTF.

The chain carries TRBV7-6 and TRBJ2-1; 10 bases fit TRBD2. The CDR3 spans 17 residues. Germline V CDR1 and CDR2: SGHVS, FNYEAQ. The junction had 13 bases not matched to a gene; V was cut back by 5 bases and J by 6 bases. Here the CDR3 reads CASSTPASGSMSNEQFF. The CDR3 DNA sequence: TGTGCCAGCAGCACTCCGGCTAGCGGGAGCATGTCCAATGAGCAGTTCTTC. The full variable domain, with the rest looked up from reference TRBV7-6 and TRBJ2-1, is GAGVSQSPRYKVTKRGQDVALRCDPISGHVSLYWYRQALGQGPEFLTYFNYEAQQDKSGLPNDRFSAERPEGSISTLTIQRTEQRDSAMYRCASSTPASGSMSNEQFFGPGTRLTVL.

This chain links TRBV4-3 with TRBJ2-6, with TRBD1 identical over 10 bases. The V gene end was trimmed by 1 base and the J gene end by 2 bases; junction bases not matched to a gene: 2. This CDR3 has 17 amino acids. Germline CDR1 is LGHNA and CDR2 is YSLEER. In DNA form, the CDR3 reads TGCGCCAGCAGCCAAGCGACAGGGGGCGCTGGGGCCAACGTCCTGACTTTC. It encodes CASSQATGGAGANVLTF.

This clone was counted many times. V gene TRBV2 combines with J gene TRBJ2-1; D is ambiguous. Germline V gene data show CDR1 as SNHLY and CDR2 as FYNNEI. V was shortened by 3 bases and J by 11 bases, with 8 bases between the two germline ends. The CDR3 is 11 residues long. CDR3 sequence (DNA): TGTGCCAGCAGTGAGACGATTAAGCAGTTCTTC. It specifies CASSETIKQFF.

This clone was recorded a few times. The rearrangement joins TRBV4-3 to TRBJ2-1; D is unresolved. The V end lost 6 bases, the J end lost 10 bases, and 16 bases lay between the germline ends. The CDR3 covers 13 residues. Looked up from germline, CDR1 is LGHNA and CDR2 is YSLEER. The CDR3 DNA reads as TGCGCCAGCAGTCAGCCGCAGGAGCGCGAGCAGTTCTTC. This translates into CASSQPQEREQFF.

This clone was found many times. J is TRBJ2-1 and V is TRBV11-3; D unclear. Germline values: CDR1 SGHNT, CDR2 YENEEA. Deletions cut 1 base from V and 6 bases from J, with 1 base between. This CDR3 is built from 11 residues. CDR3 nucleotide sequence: TGTGCCAGCAGCTTAGTCAATGAGCAGTTCTTC. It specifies CASSLVNEQFF.

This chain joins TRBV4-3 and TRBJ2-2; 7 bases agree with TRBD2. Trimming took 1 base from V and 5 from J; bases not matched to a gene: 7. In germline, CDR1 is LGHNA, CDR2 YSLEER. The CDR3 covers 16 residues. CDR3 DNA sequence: TGCGCCAGCAGCCAAGGAAGCGGGGTAAAGACCGGGGAGCTGTTTTTT. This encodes CASSQGSGVKTGELFF.

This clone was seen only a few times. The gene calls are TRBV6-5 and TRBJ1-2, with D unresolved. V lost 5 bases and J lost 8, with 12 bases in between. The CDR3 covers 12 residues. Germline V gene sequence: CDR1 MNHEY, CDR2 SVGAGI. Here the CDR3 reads CASSMTREGYTF. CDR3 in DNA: TGTGCCAGCAGTATGACCCGTGAGGGCTACACCTTC.

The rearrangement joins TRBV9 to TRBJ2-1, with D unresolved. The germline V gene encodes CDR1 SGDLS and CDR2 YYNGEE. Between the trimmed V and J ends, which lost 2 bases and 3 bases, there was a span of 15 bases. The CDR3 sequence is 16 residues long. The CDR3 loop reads CASSVLGSLGYNEQFF. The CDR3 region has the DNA TGTGCCAGCAGCGTCCTGGGTTCTCTAGGCTACAATGAGCAGTTCTTC.

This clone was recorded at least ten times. The CDR3 coding sequence is TGTGCCAGCAGTTATCTAGATTCACCCCTCCACTTT. Amino acid sequence: CASSYLDSPLHF. The chain links TRBV28 to TRBJ1-6, with D unresolved. CDR3 length equals 12 residues. Germline V gene data show CDR1 as MDHEN and CDR2 as SYDVKM. V lost 4 bases, J lost 8 bases, and 6 bases lay in between.

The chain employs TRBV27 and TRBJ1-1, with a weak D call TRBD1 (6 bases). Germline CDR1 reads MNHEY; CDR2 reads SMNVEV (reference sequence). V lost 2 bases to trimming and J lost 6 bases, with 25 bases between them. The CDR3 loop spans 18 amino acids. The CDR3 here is CASSLGASSGGPRAEAFF. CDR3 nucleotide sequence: TGTGCCAGCAGTTTAGGTGCTTCTTCGGGGGGGCCACGAGCTGAAGCTTTCTTT.

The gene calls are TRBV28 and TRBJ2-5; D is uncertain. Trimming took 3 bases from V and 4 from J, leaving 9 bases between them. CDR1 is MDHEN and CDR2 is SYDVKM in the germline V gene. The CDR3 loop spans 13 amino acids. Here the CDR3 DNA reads TGTGCCAGCAGTTTGATAGGGCGAGAGACCCAGTACTTC. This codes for CASSLIGRETQYF.